This is a list of T cell receptor beta chains from one sample in a study of T cell responses to AZD1222 COVID-19 vaccine. The method was immunoSEQ multiplex PCR; TCRdb's version includes in-frame clones alone and lacks a portion of them. The table lists roughly 140,000 clones, roughly 88% of them singletons. This specimen was peripheral blood, taken on day 0 of MenACWY control vaccination. The receptors were gathered from an adult in good health. Both conserved end residues are part of each CDR3. The D gene is left open where the match is weak. Not every row has a clone size; where given, it reads once, few, many or a size class.

NA	NA	TRBV3-1/TRBV3-2	TRBJ1-3	CASSQDGSGNTIYF	TGTGCCAGCAGCCAAGATGGGTCTGGAAACACCATATATTTT
NA	few	TRBV6-2/TRBV6-3	TRBJ2-5	CASSNRGGAQYF	TGTGCCAGCAGTAACAGGGGAGGGGCCCAGTACTTC
NA	NA	TRBV6-5	TRBJ1-1	CASSLTGTPMNTEAFF	TGTGCCAGCAGTTTGACCGGGACACCTATGAACACTGAAGCTTTCTTT
NA	NA	TRBV5-6	TRBJ2-5	CASSLRRLGGETQYF	TGTGCCAGCAGCTTGAGGAGACTAGGGGGAGAGACCCAGTACTTC
NA	NA	TRBV2	TRBJ2-3	CASSDQPGPDTQYF	TGTGCCAGCAGTGACCAACCGGGTCCAGATACGCAGTATTTT
NA	NA	TRBV15	TRBJ2-3	CATSRAVFTDTQYF	TGTGCCACCAGCAGAGCGGTCTTCACAGATACGCAGTATTTT
NA	NA	TRBV7-2	TRBJ2-1	CASAISPGYNEQFF	TGTGCCAGCGCAATTTCCCCCGGATACAATGAGCAGTTCTTC
TRBD2	NA	TRBV5-1	TRBJ2-1	CASSVGLANEQFF	TGCGCCAGCAGCGTGGGACTAGCGAATGAGCAGTTCTTC
NA	NA	TRBV12-3/TRBV12-4	TRBJ2-7	CASGKTGEQYF	TGTGCCAGCGGTAAGACTGGCGAGCAGTACTTC
TRBD1	once	TRBV15	TRBJ2-5	CATSVRDRGAETQYF	TGTGCCACCAGCGTCCGGGACAGGGGCGCAGAGACCCAGTACTTC
NA	once	TRBV9	TRBJ1-3	CASSPSPSGNTIYF	TGTGCCAGCAGCCCGAGTCCCTCTGGAAACACCATATATTTT
NA	NA	TRBV5-1	TRBJ1-5	CASSLTGPQPQHF	TGCGCCAGCAGCTTGACAGGGCCCCAGCCCCAGCATTTT
NA	NA	TRBV7-9	TRBJ2-7	CASSLIGVGSYEQYF	TGTGCCAGCAGCTTAATAGGAGTAGGGTCCTACGAGCAGTACTTC
TRBD1	NA	TRBV5-5	TRBJ2-7	CASSLPQTGGDEQYF	TGTGCCAGCAGCTTGCCTCAGACAGGGGGGGACGAGCAGTACTTC
NA	NA	TRBV3-1/TRBV3-2	TRBJ2-2	CASRRHDRTGELFF	TGTGCCAGCAGGCGACATGACAGAACCGGGGAGCTGTTTTTT
TRBD1	NA	TRBV30	TRBJ1-1	CAWGGQKNTEAFF	TGTGCCTGGGGGGGACAGAAGAACACTGAAGCTTTCTTT
TRBD1	NA	TRBV2	TRBJ1-6	CASKGATSYNSPLHF	TGTGCCAGCAAGGGGGCTACATCCTATAATTCACCCCTCCACTTT
TRBD1	NA	TRBV27	TRBJ1-1	CASSPITTGKAFF	TGTGCCAGCAGCCCGATCACGACAGGGAAAGCTTTCTTT